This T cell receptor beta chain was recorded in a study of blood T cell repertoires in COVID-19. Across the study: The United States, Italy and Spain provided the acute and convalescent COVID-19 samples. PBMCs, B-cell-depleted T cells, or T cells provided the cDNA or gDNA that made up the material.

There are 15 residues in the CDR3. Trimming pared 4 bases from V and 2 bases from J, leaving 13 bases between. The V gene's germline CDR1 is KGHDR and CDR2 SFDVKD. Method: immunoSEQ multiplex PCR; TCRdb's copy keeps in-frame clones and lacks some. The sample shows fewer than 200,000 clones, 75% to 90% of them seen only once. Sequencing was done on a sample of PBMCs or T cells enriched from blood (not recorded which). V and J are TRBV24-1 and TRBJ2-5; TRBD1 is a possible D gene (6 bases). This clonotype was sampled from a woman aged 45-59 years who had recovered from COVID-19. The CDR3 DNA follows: TGTGCCACCAGTGAATCAGGGGCCTTACAAGAGACCCAGTACTTC. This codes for CATSESGALQETQYF.